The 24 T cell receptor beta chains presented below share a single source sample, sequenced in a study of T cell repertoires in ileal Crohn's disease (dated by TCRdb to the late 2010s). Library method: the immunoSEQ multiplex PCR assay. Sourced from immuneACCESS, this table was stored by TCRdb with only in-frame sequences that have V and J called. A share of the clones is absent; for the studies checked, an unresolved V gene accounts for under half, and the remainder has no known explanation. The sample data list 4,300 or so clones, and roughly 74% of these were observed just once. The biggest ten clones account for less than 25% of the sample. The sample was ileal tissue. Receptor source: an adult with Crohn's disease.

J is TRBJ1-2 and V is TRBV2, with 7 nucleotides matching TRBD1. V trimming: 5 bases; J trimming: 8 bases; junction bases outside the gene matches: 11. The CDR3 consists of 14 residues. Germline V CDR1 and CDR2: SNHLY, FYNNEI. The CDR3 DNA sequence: TGTGCCAGCAGTCGAACAGACAGGGTTCACGGCTACACCTTC. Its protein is CASSRTDRVHGYTF.

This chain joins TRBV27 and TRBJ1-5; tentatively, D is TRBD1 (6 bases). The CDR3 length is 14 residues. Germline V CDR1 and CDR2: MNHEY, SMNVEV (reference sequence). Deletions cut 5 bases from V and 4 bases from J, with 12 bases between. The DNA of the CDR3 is TGTGCCAGCAGTCCGGACAGACCTAATCAGCCCCAGCATTTT. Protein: CASSPDRPNQPQHF.

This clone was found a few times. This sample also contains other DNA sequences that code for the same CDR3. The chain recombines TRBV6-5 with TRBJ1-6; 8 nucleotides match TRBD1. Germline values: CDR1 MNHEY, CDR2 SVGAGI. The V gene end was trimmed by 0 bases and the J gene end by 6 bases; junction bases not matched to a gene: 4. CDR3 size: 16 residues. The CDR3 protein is CASSYSGQVFNSPLHF. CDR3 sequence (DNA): TGTGCCAGCAGTTACTCGGGACAGGTTTTTAATTCACCCCTCCACTTT.

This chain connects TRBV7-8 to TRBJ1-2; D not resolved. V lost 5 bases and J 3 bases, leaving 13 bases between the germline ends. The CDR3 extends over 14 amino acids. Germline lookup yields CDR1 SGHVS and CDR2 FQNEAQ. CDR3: CASSISGIDYGYTF. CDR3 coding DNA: TGTGCCAGCAGCATCTCCGGGATCGACTATGGCTACACCTTC.

The CDR3, as DNA: TGCGCCAGCAGCCCTGATCCCGCAACATATAACACTGAAGCTTTCTTT. Translation gives CASSPDPATYNTEAFF. The V and J genes are TRBV5-1 and TRBJ1-1; D not certain. The V end lost 4 bases, the J end lost 2 bases, and 18 bases lay between the germline ends. The germline CDR1 and CDR2 sequences are SGHRS and YFSETQ. This CDR3 has 16 amino acids.

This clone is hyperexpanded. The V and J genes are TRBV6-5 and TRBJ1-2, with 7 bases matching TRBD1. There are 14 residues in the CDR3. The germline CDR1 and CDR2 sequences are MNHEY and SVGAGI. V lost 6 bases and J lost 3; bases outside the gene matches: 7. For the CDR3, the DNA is TGTGCCAGCAGCTCAGAGACAGGGCACTATGGCTACACCTTC. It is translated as CASSSETGHYGYTF.

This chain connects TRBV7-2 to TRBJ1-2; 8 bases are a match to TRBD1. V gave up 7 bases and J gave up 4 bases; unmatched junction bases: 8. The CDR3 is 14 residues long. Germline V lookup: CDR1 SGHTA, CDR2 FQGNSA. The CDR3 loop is CASNPGQGIYGYTF. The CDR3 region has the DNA TGTGCCAGCAACCCCGGACAGGGCATCTATGGCTACACCTTC.

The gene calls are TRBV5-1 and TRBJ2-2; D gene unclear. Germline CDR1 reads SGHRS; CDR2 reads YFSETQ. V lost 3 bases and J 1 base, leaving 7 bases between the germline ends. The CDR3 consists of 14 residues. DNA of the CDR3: TGCGCCAGCAGCTATTCGGGGAACACCGGGGAGCTGTTTTTT. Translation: CASSYSGNTGELFF. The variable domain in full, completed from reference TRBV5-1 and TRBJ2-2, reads KAGVTQTPRYLIKTRGQQVTLSCSPISGHRSVSWYQQTPGQGLQFLFEYFSETQRNKGNFPGRFSGRQFSNSRSEMNVSTLELGDSALYLCASSYSGNTGELFFGEGSRLTVL.

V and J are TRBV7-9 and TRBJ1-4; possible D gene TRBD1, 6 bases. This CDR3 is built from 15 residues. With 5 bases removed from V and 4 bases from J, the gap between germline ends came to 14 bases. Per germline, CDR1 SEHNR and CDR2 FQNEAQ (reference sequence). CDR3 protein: CASSPTGFGNEKLFF. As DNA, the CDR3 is TGTGCCAGCAGCCCCACAGGGTTCGGTAATGAAAAACTGTTTTTT.

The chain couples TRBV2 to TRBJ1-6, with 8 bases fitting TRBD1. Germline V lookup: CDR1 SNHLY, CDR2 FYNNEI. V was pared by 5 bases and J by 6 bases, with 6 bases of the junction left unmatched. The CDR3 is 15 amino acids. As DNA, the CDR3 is TGTGCCAGCAGTATGCAGGGGGCGCCTAATTCACCCCTCCACTTT. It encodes CASSMQGAPNSPLHF.

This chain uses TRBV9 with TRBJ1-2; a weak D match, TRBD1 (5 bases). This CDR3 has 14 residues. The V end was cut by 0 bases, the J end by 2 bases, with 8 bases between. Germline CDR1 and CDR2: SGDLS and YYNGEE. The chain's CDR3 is CASSVGAGNYGYTF. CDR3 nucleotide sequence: TGTGCCAGCAGCGTAGGGGCAGGGAACTATGGCTACACCTTC.

CDR3 sequence: CASSALLAGAAYEQYF. The CDR3 coding sequence is TGTGCCAGCAGCGCCTTACTAGCGGGAGCCGCCTACGAGCAGTACTTC. This rearrangement joins TRBV5-6 to TRBJ2-5, with 11 nucleotides matching TRBD2. The J call is doubtful: the DNA matches TRBJ2-7 better. The CDR3 has 16 residues. Germline V CDR1 and CDR2: SGHDT, YYEEEE.

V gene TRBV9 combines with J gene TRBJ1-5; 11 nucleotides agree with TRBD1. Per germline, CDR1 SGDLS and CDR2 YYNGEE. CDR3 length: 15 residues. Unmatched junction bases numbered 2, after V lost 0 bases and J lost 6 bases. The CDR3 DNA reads TGTGCCAGCAGCGTAGGGGACAGGGGGAGTCAGCCCCAGCATTTT. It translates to CASSVGDRGSQPQHF.

DNA of the CDR3: TGTGCCAGCAGTTCCCCTCCCGGGAGGGACACTGAAGCTTTCTTT. As protein: CASSSPPGRDTEAFF. This chain uses TRBV6-5 with TRBJ1-1; no reliable D call. The CDR3 is 15 amino acids. The V end was cut by 4 bases, the J end by 3 bases, with 15 bases between. Germline CDR1 and CDR2: MNHEY and SVGAGI.

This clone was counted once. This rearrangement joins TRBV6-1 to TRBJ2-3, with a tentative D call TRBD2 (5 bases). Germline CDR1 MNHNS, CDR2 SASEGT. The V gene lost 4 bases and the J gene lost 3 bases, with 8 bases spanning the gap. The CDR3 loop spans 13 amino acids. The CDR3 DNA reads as TGTGCCAGCAGTGTGCGGACTACAGATACGCAGTATTTT. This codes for CASSVRTTDTQYF.

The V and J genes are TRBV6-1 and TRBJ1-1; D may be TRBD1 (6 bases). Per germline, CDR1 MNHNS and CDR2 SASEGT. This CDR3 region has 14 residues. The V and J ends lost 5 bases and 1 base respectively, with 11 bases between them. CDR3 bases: TGTGCCAGCAGTAGGGACATTGAGAACACTGAAGCTTTCTTT. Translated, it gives CASSRDIENTEAFF.

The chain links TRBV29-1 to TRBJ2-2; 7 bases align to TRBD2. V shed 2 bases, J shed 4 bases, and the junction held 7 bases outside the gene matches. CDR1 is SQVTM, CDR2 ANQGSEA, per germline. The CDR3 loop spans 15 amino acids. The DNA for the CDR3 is TGCAGCGTTGAACCCGGGGGGATGAGCACCGGGGAGCTGTTTTTT. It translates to CSVEPGGMSTGELFF.

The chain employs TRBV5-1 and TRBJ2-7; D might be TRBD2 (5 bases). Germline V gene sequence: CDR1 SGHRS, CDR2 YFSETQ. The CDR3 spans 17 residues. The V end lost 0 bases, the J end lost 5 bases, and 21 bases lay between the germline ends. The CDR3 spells CASSLGGWTKGSDEQYF. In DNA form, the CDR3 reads TGCGCCAGCAGCTTGGGCGGGTGGACGAAAGGGTCGGACGAGCAGTACTTC.

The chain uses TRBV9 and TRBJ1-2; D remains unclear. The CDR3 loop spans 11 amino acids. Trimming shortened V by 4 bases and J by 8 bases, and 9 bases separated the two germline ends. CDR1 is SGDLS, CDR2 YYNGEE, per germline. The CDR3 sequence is CASSTQVGYTF. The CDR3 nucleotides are TGTGCCAGCAGCACCCAGGTGGGCTACACCTTC.

CDR3 residues: CASSLQRGGIDEQYF. In DNA form, the CDR3 reads TGTGCCAGTAGTCTACAGCGGGGGGGCATCGACGAGCAGTACTTC. This chain uses TRBV19 with TRBJ2-7; TRBD2 aligns across 10 bases. The germline V gene encodes CDR1 LNHDA and CDR2 SQIVND (reference sequence). The V segment lost 5 bases and the J segment 5 bases; nucleotides outside the gene matches: 9. CDR3 length: 15 amino acids.

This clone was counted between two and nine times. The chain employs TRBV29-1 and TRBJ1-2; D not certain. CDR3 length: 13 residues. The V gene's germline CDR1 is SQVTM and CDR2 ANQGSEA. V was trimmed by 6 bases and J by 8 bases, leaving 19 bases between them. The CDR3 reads CSVAGKTTGGYTF. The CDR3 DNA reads TGCAGCGTCGCCGGGAAAACAACGGGAGGCTACACCTTC. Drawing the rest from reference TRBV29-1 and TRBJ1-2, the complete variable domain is SAVISQKPSRDICQRGTSLTIQCQVDSQVTMMFWYRQQPGQSLTLIATANQGSEATYESGFVIDKFPISRPNLTFSTLTVSNMSPEDSSIYLCSVAGKTTGGYTFGSGTRLTVV.

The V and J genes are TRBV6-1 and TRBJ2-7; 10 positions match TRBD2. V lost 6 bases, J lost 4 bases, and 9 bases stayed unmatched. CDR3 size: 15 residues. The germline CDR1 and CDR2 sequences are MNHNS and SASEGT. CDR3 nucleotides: TGTGCCAGCAGCAAAGAGCTAGCGGGAGCGTACGAGCAGTACTTC. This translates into CASSKELAGAYEQYF.

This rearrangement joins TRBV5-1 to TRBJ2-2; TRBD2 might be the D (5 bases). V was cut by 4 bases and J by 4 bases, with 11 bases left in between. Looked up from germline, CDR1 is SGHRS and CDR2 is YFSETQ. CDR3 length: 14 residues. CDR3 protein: CASSALVGTGELFF. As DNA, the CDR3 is TGCGCCAGCAGCGCACTAGTAGGCACCGGGGAGCTGTTTTTT.

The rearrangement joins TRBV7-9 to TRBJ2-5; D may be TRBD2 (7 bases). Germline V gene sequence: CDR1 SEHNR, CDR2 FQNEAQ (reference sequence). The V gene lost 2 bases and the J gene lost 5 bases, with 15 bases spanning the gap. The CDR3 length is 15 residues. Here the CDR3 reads CASSLTAGAMETQYF. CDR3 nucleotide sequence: TGTGCCAGCAGCTTAACCGCGGGGGCAATGGAGACCCAGTACTTC.